What follows are 18 T cell receptor beta chains derived from one specimen sequenced in a study of T cells after yellow fever vaccination. TCRdb recomputed calls from the 5' RACE reads with MiXCR, one row per CDR3 protein. The sample holds around 350,000 distinct CDR3 sequences; roughly 12% are singletons and the top ten take more than 15%. The sequencing used PBMCs, collected on the day of the first yellow fever vaccination. All receptors come from a man younger than 35 who received the YFV17D yellow fever vaccine.

In its sample, this clonotype was seen many times. The CDR3 nucleotides are TGTGCCAGTCAGACAGGGGGCACAGATACGCAGTATTTT. Translation gives CASQTGGTDTQYF. The chain joins TRBV7-2 to TRBJ2-3; TRBD1 matches 8 bases. There are 13 residues in the CDR3. Germline CDR1 reads SGHTA; CDR2 reads FQGNSA. Trimming at V came to 9 bases and at J to 1 base, leaving 3 bases not matched to a gene.

This clonotype appeared a few times. The V gene is TRBV12-3 or TRBV12-4, the J gene TRBJ2-5; D is unclear. Deletions cut 2 bases from V and 2 bases from J, with 9 bases between. The CDR3 has 14 amino acids. The CDR3 DNA follows: TGTGCCAGCAGTTTACCCGTACAGCAAGAGACCCAGTACTTC. Its protein product is CASSLPVQQETQYF.

The chain employs TRBV7-2 and TRBJ2-7; the match to TRBD2 covers 12 bases. The V segment lost 3 bases and the J segment 1 base; nucleotides outside the gene matches: 1. The CDR3 runs to 15 residues. Germline V gene data show CDR1 as SGHTA and CDR2 as FQGNSA. The chain's CDR3 is CASSFGLAGSYEQYV. CDR3 DNA sequence: TGTGCCAGCAGCTTTGGACTAGCGGGGTCCTACGAGCAGTACGTC.

In its sample, this clonotype was seen a few times. This rearrangement joins TRBV15 to TRBJ1-1; TRBD1 matches at 7 bases. Germline loops: CDR1 LNHNV, CDR2 YYDKDF (reference sequence). V was clipped by 8 bases and J by 5 bases; unmatched bases: 8. This CDR3 contains 13 residues. The CDR3 DNA sequence: TGTGCCACCTCAGACAGGGTATATACTGAAGCTTTCTTT. Translation: CATSDRVYTEAFF.

The CDR3 nucleotides read TGTGCCAGCAGTGCCGGGGGCGGGGGGATCGCCGGGGAGCTGTTTTTT. Translating it yields CASSAGGGGIAGELFF. V is TRBV6-1 and J is TRBJ2-2; 8 nucleotides line up with TRBD2. This CDR3 has 16 amino acids. CDR1 and CDR2 from the germline V gene are MNHNS and SASEGT. Trimming cost V 4 bases and J 6 bases; bases outside gene matches: 10.

This clonotype was counted between two and nine times. This chain links TRBV10-3 with TRBJ2-3; D tentatively fits TRBD1 or TRBD2 (6 bases each). V lost 3 bases and J 4 bases, leaving 14 bases between the germline ends. The V gene's germline CDR1 is ENHRY and CDR2 SYGVKD. The CDR3 consists of 15 residues. The CDR3 DNA is TGTGCCATCAGTGACCCGGGGGCACACGCAGATACGCAGTATTTT. Translated: CAISDPGAHADTQYF.

The chain combines TRBV5-1 with TRBJ2-2; no firm D call. The germline V gene has CDR1 SGHRS and CDR2 YFSETQ. V gave up 0 bases and J gave up 8 bases, with 8 bases separating them. CDR3 length: 13 amino acids. CDR3 region: CASSLESLGELFF. Written as DNA, the CDR3 is TGCGCCAGCAGCTTGGAAAGTCTGGGGGAGCTGTTTTTT.

This clonotype was seen a handful of times. The chain carries TRBV12-3 or TRBV12-4 and TRBJ2-3, with D possibly TRBD2 on 6 matching bases. Trimming took off 5 bases at V and 4 bases at J, with 16 bases between the two ends. The CDR3 is made up of 15 amino acids. The CDR3 loop is CASSGVEGGADTQYF. The CDR3 region has the DNA TGTGCCAGCAGTGGAGTGGAGGGCGGGGCAGATACGCAGTATTTT.

The genes are TRBV7-9 and TRBJ2-3; D is uncertain. Trimming removed 1 base at V and 7 bases at J, with 15 bases between. The CDR3 is made up of 15 amino acids. CDR1 is SEHNR, CDR2 FQNEAQ, per germline (reference sequence). The CDR3 loop reads CASSLDPRPANTQYF. The CDR3 nucleotides are TGTGCCAGCAGCTTAGACCCCCGACCGGCTAATACGCAGTATTTT.

This chain connects TRBV11-3 to TRBJ2-1, with 8 bases identical to TRBD2. After removal of 2 bases from V and 7 bases from J, the junction contained 7 bases not matched to a gene. This CDR3 is built from 15 residues. In germline, CDR1 is SGHNT, CDR2 YENEEA. The CDR3 bases are TGTGCCAGCAGCTTACGGGGGGGGGGCCAGAATGAGCAGTTCTTC. Translating it yields CASSLRGGGQNEQFF.

The chain recombines TRBV19 with TRBJ1-6; D may be TRBD1 (6 bases). This CDR3 has 15 residues. Germline V gene lookup returns CDR1 LNHDA and CDR2 SQIVND (reference sequence). V lost 1 base to trimming and J lost 10 bases, with 14 bases between them. The CDR3 loop is CASSIATQGRSPLHF. CDR3 bases: TGTGCCAGTAGTATAGCGACACAGGGAAGATCACCCCTCCACTTT.

This clonotype showed up just a few times. The gene calls are TRBV7-2 and TRBJ1-3; tentative D call: TRBD1 (6 bases). V was clipped by 5 bases and J by 4 bases, with 15 bases between them. Germline CDR1 SGHTA, CDR2 FQGNSA. The CDR3 is 15 amino acids. The CDR3: CASSRGARIGNTIYF. For the CDR3, the DNA is TGTGCCAGCAGCCGGGGGGCGAGAATCGGAAACACCATATATTTT.

The rearrangement joins TRBV12-3 or TRBV12-4 to TRBJ1-5; 11 positions match TRBD1. V shed 4 bases and J 5 bases; nucleotides not matched to a gene: 1. This CDR3 spans 14 amino acids. This CDR3 is CASSWDRGDQPQHF. CDR3 in DNA: TGTGCCAGCAGTTGGGACAGGGGGGATCAGCCCCAGCATTTT.

At least ten counts were recorded for this clonotype. The genes are TRBV20-1 and TRBJ2-5; 7 bases are a match to TRBD1. There are 15 residues in the CDR3. Per germline, CDR1 DFQATT and CDR2 SNEGSKA (reference sequence). J gave up 3 bases and V 1 base, and 8 bases lay outside the gene matches. CDR3 sequence reads: CSARGRTGREETQYF. The CDR3 DNA sequence: TGCAGTGCTAGAGGGAGGACAGGACGTGAAGAGACCCAGTACTTC.

This clonotype was counted only a few times. The J gene is TRBJ1-5, the V gene TRBV6-5, with TRBD1 as a possible D gene (6 bases). This CDR3 is 14 amino acids long. From germline, CDR1 is MNHEY and CDR2 SVGAGI. V was pared by 2 bases and J by 6 bases, with 11 bases between. CDR3 sequence (DNA): TGTGCCAGCAGTTACGGTCAGGGGAGTCAGCCCCAGCATTTT. Translated, it gives CASSYGQGSQPQHF.

This clonotype was seen only a few times. This chain links TRBV15 with TRBJ2-7; 10 nucleotides match TRBD1. The CDR3 length is 14 residues. The V and J ends lost 7 bases and 6 bases, in that order; junction bases with no gene match: 9. The germline V gene encodes CDR1 LNHNV and CDR2 YYDKDF (reference sequence). The CDR3 region has the DNA TGTGCCACCAAACGACACGGGACAGGGGTCGAGCAGTACTTC. Protein sequence: CATKRHGTGVEQYF.

The chain carries TRBV6-6 and TRBJ2-1, with 11 bases identical to TRBD2. Germline V CDR1 and CDR2: MNHNY, SVGAGI (reference sequence). V lost 6 bases, J lost 9 bases, and 1 base stayed unmatched. The CDR3 runs to 12 residues. The CDR3, as DNA: TGTGCCAGCAGGCTAGCGGGAGGTGAGCAGTTCTTC. Encoded protein: CASRLAGGEQFF.

This clonotype has just a few counts. The CDR3 region is CASSLEGQGRKDTQYF. The CDR3 coding sequence is TGTGCCAGCAGCTTAGAGGGCCAGGGGAGAAAAGATACGCAGTATTTT. The chain employs TRBV7-8 and TRBJ2-3, with D perhaps matching TRBD1 (6 bases). Trimming removed 1 base at V and 5 bases at J, with 16 bases between. Germline lookup yields CDR1 SGHVS and CDR2 FQNEAQ. CDR3 length: 16 amino acids. Combining the CDR3 with reference TRBV7-8 and TRBJ2-3 gives the whole variable domain GAGVSQSPRYKVAKRGQDVALRCDPISGHVSLFWYQQALGQGPEFLTYFQNEAQLDKSGLPSDRFFAERPEGSVSTLKIQRTQQEDSAVYLCASSLEGQGRKDTQYFGPGTRLTVL.